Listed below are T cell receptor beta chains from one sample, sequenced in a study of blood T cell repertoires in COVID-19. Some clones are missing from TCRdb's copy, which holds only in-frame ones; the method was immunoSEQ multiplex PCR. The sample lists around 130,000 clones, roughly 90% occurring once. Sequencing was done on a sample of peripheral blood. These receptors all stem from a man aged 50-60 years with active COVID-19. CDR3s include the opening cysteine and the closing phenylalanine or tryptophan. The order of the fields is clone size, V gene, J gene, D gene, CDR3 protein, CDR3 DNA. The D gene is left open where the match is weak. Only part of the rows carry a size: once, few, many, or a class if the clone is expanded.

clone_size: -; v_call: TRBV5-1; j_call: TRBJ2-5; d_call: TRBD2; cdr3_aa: CASSTPSGETQYF; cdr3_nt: TGCGCCAGCAGCACTCCTAGCGGGGAGACCCAGTACTTC
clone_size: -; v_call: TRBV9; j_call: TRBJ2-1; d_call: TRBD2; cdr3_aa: CASSVVPAGGSYNEQFF; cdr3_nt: TGTGCCAGCAGCGTAGTTCCAGCGGGGGGCTCCTACAATGAGCAGTTCTTC
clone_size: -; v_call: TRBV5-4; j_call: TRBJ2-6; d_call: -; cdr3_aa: CASSLGGGTGANVLTF; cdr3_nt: TGTGCCAGCAGCTTAGGAGGGGGCACTGGGGCCAACGTCCTGACTTTC
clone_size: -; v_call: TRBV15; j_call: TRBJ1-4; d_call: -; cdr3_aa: CATSRDLGYNEKLFF; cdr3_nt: TGTGCCACCAGCAGAGACCTGGGCTATAATGAAAAACTGTTTTTT
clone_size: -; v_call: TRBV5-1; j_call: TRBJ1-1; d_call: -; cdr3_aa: CASSPDEGGTEAFF; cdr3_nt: TGCGCCAGCAGCCCGGACGAGGGAGGCACTGAAGCTTTCTTT
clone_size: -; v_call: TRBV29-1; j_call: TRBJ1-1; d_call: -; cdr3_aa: CSAQTGMNTEAFF; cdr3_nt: TGCAGCGCCCAAACAGGGATGAACACTGAAGCTTTCTTT
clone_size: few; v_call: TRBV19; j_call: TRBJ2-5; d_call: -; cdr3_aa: CASSLASQETQYF; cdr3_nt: TGTGCCAGCTCTCTAGCGTCCCAAGAGACCCAGTACTTC
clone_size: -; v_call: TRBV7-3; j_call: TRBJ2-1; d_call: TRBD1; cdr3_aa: CASSPGQGYNEQFF; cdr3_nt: TGTGCCAGCAGCCCAGGACAGGGTTACAATGAGCAGTTCTTC
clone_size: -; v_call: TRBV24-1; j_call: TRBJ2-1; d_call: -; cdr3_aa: CATSGTPYNEQFF; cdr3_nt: TGTGCCACCAGCGGGACTCCTTACAATGAGCAGTTCTTC
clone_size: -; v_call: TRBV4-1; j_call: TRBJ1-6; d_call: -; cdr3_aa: CASSQGQGNGNSPLHF; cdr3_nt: TGCGCCAGCAGCCAGGGTCAGGGGAACGGTAATTCACCCCTCCACTTT
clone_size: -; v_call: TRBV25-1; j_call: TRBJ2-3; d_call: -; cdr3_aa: CASSDGRAYPDTQYF; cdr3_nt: TGTGCCAGCAGTGATGGCAGGGCGTACCCAGATACGCAGTATTTT
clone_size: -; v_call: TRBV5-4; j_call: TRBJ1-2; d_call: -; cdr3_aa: CASSLDRESYGYTF; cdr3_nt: TGTGCCAGCAGCTTGGACAGGGAATCCTATGGCTACACCTTC
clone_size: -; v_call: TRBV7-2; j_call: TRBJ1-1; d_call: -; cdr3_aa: CASSFYTNTEAFF; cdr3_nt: TGTGCCAGCAGCTTCTATACCAACACTGAAGCTTTCTTT
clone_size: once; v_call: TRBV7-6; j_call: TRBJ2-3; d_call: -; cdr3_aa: CASSLAIGGNTDTQYF; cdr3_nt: TGTGCCAGCAGCTTAGCTATAGGGGGAAACACAGATACGCAGTATTTT
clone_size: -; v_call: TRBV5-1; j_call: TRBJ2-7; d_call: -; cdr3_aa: CASQTSPGTPSYEQYF; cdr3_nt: TGCGCCAGCCAAACCTCACCTGGGACACCTTCCTACGAGCAGTACTTC
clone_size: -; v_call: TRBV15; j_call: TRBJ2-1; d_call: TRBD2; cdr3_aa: CATSRVASGGAGVNEQFF; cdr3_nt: TGTGCCACCAGCAGAGTTGCTAGCGGGGGGGCCGGGGTCAATGAGCAGTTCTTC
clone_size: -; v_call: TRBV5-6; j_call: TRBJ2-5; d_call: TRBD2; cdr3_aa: CASSLWVAGNQETQYF; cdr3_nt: TGTGCCAGCAGCTTGTGGGTAGCGGGGAACCAAGAGACCCAGTACTTC
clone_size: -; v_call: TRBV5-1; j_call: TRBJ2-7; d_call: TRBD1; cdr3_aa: CASKKAAGTGEYEQYF; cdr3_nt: TGCGCCAGCAAAAAGGCGGCCGGGACAGGGGAATACGAGCAGTACTTC
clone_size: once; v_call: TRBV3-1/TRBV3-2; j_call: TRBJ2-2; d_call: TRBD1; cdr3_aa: CASSRSGQGSGELFF; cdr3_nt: TGTGCCAGCAGCCGATCGGGACAGGGATCCGGGGAGCTGTTTTTT
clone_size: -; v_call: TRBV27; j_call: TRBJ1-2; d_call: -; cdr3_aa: CASSSLGGGGDYGYTF; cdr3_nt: TGTGCCAGCAGTTCCCTCGGGGGGGGCGGAGACTATGGCTACACCTTC
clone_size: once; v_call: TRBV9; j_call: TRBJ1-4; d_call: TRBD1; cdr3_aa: CASSVGQLNEKLFF; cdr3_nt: TGTGCCAGCAGCGTGGGACAGCTAAATGAAAAACTGTTTTTT
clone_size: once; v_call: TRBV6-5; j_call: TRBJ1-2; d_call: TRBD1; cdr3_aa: CASSYSDRGYGYTF; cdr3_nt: TGTGCCAGCAGTTACTCGGACAGGGGCTATGGCTACACCTTC
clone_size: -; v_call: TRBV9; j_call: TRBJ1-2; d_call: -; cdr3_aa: CASSVETGGGYTF; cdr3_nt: TGTGCCAGCAGCGTAGAGACGGGGGGTGGCTACACCTTC
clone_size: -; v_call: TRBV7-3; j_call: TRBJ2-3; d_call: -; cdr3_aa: CASSPTGLDTQYF; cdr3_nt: TGTGCCAGCAGCCCTACAGGGTTAGATACGCAGTATTTT
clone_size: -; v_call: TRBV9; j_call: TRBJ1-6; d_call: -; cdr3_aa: CASSGGTPPNSPLHF; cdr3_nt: TGTGCCAGCAGCGGGGGGACTCCACCAAATTCACCCCTCCACTTT
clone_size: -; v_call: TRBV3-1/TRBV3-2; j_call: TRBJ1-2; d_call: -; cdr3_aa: CASSHFSGRNYGYTF; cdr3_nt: TGTGCCAGCAGCCACTTTTCAGGCCGAAACTATGGCTACACCTTC
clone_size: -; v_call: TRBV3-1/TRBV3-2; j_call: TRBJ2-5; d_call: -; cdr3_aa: CASRDYSQETQYF; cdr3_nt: TGTGCCAGCAGGGACTACAGTCAAGAGACCCAGTACTTC
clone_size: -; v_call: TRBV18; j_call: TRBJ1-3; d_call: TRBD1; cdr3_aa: CASSPPGQAAGNTIYF; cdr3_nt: TGTGCCAGCTCACCACCGGGACAGGCCGCTGGAAACACCATATATTTT
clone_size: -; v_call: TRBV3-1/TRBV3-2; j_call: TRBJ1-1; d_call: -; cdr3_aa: CASSQTEGNTEAFF; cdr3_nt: TGTGCCAGCAGCCAGACGGAGGGGAACACTGAAGCTTTCTTT
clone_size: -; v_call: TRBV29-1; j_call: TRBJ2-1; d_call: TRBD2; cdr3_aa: CSVEKAGPPINEQFF; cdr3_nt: TGCAGCGTTGAAAAAGCGGGACCCCCGATCAATGAGCAGTTCTTC
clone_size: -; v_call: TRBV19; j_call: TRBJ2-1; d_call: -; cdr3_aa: CASSSSGTRLENEQFF; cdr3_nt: TGTGCCAGTAGCAGTAGCGGAACACGTCTCGAAAATGAGCAGTTCTTC
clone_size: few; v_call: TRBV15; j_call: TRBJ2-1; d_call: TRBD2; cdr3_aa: CATSGAGGIGEQFF; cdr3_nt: TGTGCCACCAGCGGAGCGGGAGGAATCGGTGAGCAGTTCTTC
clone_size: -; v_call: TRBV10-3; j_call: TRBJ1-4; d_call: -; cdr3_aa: CAISESGGANEKLFF; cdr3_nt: TGTGCCATCAGTGAGTCAGGAGGGGCAAATGAAAAACTGTTTTTT
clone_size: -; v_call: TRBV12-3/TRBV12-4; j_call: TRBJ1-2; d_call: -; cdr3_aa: CASSPTGPGGYTF; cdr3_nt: TGTGCCAGCAGTCCGACAGGCCCGGGGGGCTACACCTTC
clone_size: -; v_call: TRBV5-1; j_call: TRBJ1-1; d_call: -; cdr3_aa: CASSPTGQTEAFF; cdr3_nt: TGCGCCAGCAGCCCGACAGGACAGACTGAAGCTTTCTTT
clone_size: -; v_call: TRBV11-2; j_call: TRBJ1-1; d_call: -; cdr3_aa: CASSLARGLGNTEAFF; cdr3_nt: TGTGCCAGCAGCTTAGCGCGGGGGTTGGGGAACACTGAAGCTTTCTTT
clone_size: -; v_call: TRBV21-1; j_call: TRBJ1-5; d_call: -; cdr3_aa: CASSPAGGINQPQHF; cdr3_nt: TGTGCCAGCAGCCCCGCGGGCGGGATCAATCAGCCCCAGCATTTT
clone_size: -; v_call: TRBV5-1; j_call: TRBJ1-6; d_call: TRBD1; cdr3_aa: CASSLGGQGGSPLHF; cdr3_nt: TGCGCCAGCAGCTTGGGAGGACAGGGGGGTTCACCCCTCCACTTT
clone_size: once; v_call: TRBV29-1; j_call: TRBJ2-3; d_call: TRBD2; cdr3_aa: CSPVAGVTQYF; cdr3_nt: TGCAGCCCTGTAGCGGGAGTGACGCAGTATTTT
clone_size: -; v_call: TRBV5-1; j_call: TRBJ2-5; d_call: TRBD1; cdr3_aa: CASSLGSTFGQGQETQYF; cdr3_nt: TGCGCCAGCAGCTTGGGGTCCACATTCGGACAGGGGCAAGAGACCCAGTACTTC
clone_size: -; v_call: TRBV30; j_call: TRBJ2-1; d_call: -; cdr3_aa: CAWRRDYNEQFF; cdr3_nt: TGTGCCTGGAGGCGGGACTACAATGAGCAGTTCTTC
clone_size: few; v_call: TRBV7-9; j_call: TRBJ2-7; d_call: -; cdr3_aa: CASSLVNGEQYF; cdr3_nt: TGTGCCAGCAGCTTAGTGAACGGCGAGCAGTACTTC
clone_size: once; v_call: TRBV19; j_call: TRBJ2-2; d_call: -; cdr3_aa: CASSIRGSGELFF; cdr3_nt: TGTGCCAGTAGTATCAGGGGATCCGGGGAGCTGTTTTTT
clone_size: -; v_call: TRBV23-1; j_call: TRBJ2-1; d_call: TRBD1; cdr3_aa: CASGQTLGTELDRPYNEQFF; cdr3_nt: TGCGCCAGCGGCCAAACGCTCGGGACAGAACTCGACCGACCCTACAATGAGCAGTTCTTC
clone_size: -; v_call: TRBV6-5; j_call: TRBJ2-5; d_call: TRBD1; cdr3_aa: CASLRTGQETQYF; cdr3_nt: TGTGCCAGCTTAAGGACAGGGCAAGAGACCCAGTACTTC
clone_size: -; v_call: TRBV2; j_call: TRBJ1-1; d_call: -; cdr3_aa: CASSEEGAEAFF; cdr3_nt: TGTGCCAGCAGTGAGGAAGGGGCTGAAGCTTTCTTT
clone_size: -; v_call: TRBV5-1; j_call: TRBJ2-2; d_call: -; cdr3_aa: CASRWYYNTGELFF; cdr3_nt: TGCGCCAGCAGGTGGTACTATAACACCGGGGAGCTGTTTTTT
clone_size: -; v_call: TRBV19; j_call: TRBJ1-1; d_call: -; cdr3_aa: CASSIVPMGLNTEAFF; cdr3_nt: TGTGCCAGTAGTATAGTCCCGATGGGGCTGAACACTGAAGCTTTCTTT
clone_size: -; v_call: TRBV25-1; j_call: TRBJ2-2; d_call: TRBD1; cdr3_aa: CASSEWNRGRRELFF; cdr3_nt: TGTGCCAGCAGTGAATGGAACAGGGGGCGGCGGGAGCTGTTTTTT
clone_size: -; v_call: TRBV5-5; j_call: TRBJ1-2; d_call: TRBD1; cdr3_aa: CASSPTSTGISYTF; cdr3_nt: TGTGCCAGCAGCCCCACCTCGACAGGGATCAGCTACACCTTC
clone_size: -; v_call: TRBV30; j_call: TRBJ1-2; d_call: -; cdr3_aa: CAWTGYYGYTF; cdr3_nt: TGTGCCTGGACAGGGTACTATGGCTACACCTTC
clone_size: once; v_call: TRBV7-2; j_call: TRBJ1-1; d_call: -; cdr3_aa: CASRSPRGWGGTEAFF; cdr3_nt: TGTGCCAGCAGGTCGCCCAGGGGCTGGGGCGGCACTGAAGCTTTCTTT
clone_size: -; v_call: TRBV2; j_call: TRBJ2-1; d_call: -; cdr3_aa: CASSRVVYNEQFF; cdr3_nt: TGTGCCAGCAGTCGGGTCGTATACAATGAGCAGTTCTTC
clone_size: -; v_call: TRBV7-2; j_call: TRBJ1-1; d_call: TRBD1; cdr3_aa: CASSLGEGANTEAFF; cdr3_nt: TGTGCCAGCAGCTTAGGCGAGGGGGCGAACACTGAAGCTTTCTTT
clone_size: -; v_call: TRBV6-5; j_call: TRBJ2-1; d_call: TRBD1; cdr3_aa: CASRRTGFYNEQFF; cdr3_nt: TGTGCCAGCAGGCGGACAGGGTTCTACAATGAGCAGTTCTTC
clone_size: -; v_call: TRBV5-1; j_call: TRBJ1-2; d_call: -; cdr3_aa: CASSPDRNYGYTF; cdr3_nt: TGCGCCAGCAGCCCCGACAGAAACTATGGCTACACCTTC
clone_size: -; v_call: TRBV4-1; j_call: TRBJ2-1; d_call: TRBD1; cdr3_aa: CASSPGQAYNEQFF; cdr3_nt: TGCGCCAGCAGCCCGGGACAGGCATACAATGAGCAGTTCTTC
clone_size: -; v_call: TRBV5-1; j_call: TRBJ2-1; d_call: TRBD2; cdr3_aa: CASSLGTSGRLGNEQFF; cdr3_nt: TGCGCCAGCAGCCTAGGGACTAGCGGGAGGTTAGGGAATGAGCAGTTCTTC
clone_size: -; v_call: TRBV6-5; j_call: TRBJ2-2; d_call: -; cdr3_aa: CASRTTANTGELFF; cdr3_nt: TGTGCCAGCAGGACTACAGCCAACACCGGGGAGCTGTTTTTT